This is a list of T cell receptor beta chains from one sample in a study of technical replicates of blood from a few donors. Repertoires were generated with immunoSEQ multiplex PCR, while TCRdb's copy carries only in-frame clones and drops some. The table has approximately 73,000 clones, roughly 93% seen once. The source material was T cells isolated from PBMCs. These receptors originate from a human donor in good health. Each CDR3 is given with its conserved first and last residue. Fields, in order: V gene, D gene, clone size, J gene, CDR3 DNA, CDR3 protein. D genes are given only for firm matches. Part of the rows lack a size; the others show once, few, many or a class for expanded clones.

TRBV14	TRBD1	.	TRBJ2-1	TGTGCCAGCAGCCAAGAAGGGGGCAGGAGGAGTGAGCAGTTCTTC	CASSQEGGRRSEQFF
TRBV5-1	.	.	TRBJ1-1	TGCGCCAGCAGCTCAGGACTGAACTTGAACACTGAAGCTTTCTTT	CASSSGLNLNTEAFF
TRBV29-1	TRBD1	.	TRBJ2-2	TGCAGCGTTGAGTGGGGACAGGGCACCGGGGAGCTGTTTTTT	CSVEWGQGTGELFF
TRBV6-5	.	once	TRBJ1-3	TGTGCCAGCAGGATATCTAACTCTGGAAACACCATATATTTT	CASRISNSGNTIYF
TRBV7-2	TRBD1	.	TRBJ1-2	TGTGCCAGCAGCTTAGAGGGGACAGGGGTCGGCTACACCTTC	CASSLEGTGVGYTF
TRBV28	.	.	TRBJ2-7	TGTGCCAGCAGACTCCGGGACACCGCACCCTACGAGCAGTACTTC	CASRLRDTAPYEQYF
TRBV28	.	.	TRBJ2-2	TGTGCCAGCAGCCGTCTAGAATCCGGGGAGCTGTTTTTT	CASSRLESGELFF
TRBV11-2	TRBD1	.	TRBJ2-3	TGTGCCAGCAGGAGGATTAAGGGACAGGGGGTCACAGATACGCAGTATTTT	CASRRIKGQGVTDTQYF
TRBV2	.	.	TRBJ1-1	TGTGCCGGCTCTTGGAACACTGAAGCTTTCTTT	CAGSWNTEAFF
TRBV10-2	TRBD1	once	TRBJ1-1	TGCGCCAGCAGTGATAACCTGGGGAGCAGGGGGCCGGATACTGAAGCTTTCTTT	CASSDNLGSRGPDTEAFF
TRBV5-1	.	.	TRBJ2-1	TGCGCCAGCAGCTTGGACCGTTCGGACAATGAGCAGTTCTTC	CASSLDRSDNEQFF
TRBV10-1	TRBD1	.	TRBJ2-1	TGCGCCAGCAGTGAGGACAGGGGTTCCTACAATGAGCAGTTCTTC	CASSEDRGSYNEQFF
TRBV5-6	TRBD1	.	TRBJ2-5	TGTGCCAGCAGCTTGTTGGCAGGGGGCGCGGAGACCCAGTACTTC	CASSLLAGGAETQYF
TRBV7-8	TRBD1	.	TRBJ1-4	TGTGCCAGCAGCCAGATAGCCGGGACAGGGGAAGTCGAAGCTAATGAAAAACTGTTTTTT	CASSQIAGTGEVEANEKLFF
TRBV19	TRBD1	.	TRBJ2-5	TGTGCCAGTAGTCTGTTCCCGGGACAGCAAGAGACCCAGTACTTC	CASSLFPGQQETQYF
TRBV29-1	TRBD1	.	TRBJ2-2	TGCAGCGTTGAAGGACAGGGTCGGACCGGGGAGCTGTTTTTT	CSVEGQGRTGELFF
TRBV2	TRBD1	once	TRBJ2-6	TGTGCCAGCAGTTTGACAGGGGGCGAAGGGGCCAACGTCCTGACTTTC	CASSLTGGEGANVLTF
TRBV6-1	.	.	TRBJ1-1	TGTGCCAGCGAACCGGGACAGAACACTGAAGCTTTCTTT	CASEPGQNTEAFF
TRBV7-2	.	.	TRBJ1-1	TGTGCCAGCAGCTTAGCTCGGGGTAGGACTGAAGCTTTCTTT	CASSLARGRTEAFF
TRBV10-3	TRBD1	.	TRBJ1-5	TGTGCCATCAGCGACAGGGGACCTAGCAATCAGCCCCAGCATTTT	CAISDRGPSNQPQHF
TRBV5-4	TRBD2	.	TRBJ2-2	TGTGCCAGCAGCGGGGGACTAGCGGGAACCGGGGAGCTGTTTTTT	CASSGGLAGTGELFF
TRBV23-1	.	.	TRBJ2-5	TGCGCCAGCAGTCCGCTCAGAGGGGAGACCCAGTACTTC	CASSPLRGETQYF
TRBV29-1	TRBD1	.	TRBJ2-3	TGCAGCGTTCCCTTAGGGCAGGGGGCCACATATACGCAGTATTTT	CSVPLGQGATYTQYF
TRBV6-1	.	.	TRBJ2-7	TGTGCCAGCAGTGAAGTAATTCTAGCGCGAGCCTACGAGCAGTACTTC	CASSEVILARAYEQYF